The T cell receptor (beta chain) under discussion was sequenced for a study of OX40 agonist ivuxolimab in advanced cancers. Turning to the study itself: With a range of roughly 20 to 80, age averaged roughly 61 years, and about 82% were male. General study points: Some nonresponders also had low normalized T-cell clonal expansion. Average numbers of expanded clones were greater in CD8+ T cells than in CD4+. At doses 0.1 to 3.0 mg/kg, CD4+ and CD8+ clones expanded.

Remarks on this clone: The antigen is undetermined.

TCRdb's table, derived via immunoSEQ multiplex PCR, lists solely in-frame clones and lacks some. The sample records tens of thousands of clones, 80% to 90% being singletons. J gave up 10 bases and V 3 bases, and 8 bases lay outside the gene matches. The germline CDR1 and CDR2 sequences are MNHEY and SMNVEV (reference sequence). CDR3 size: 15 residues. Sequencing was performed on CD4+ or CD8+ T cells sorted from blood, taken in a trial of the OX40 agonist ivuxolimab. The V gene is TRBV27, the J gene TRBJ1-6; the match to TRBD1 covers 8 bases. This TCR was sampled from an adult with an advanced solid tumor such as melanoma, head and neck, liver or kidney cancer. CDR3 nucleotide sequence: TGTGCCAGCAGTTTTAGTACAGGGGGAGAGTCACCCCTCCACTTT. Protein: CASSFSTGGESPLHF.